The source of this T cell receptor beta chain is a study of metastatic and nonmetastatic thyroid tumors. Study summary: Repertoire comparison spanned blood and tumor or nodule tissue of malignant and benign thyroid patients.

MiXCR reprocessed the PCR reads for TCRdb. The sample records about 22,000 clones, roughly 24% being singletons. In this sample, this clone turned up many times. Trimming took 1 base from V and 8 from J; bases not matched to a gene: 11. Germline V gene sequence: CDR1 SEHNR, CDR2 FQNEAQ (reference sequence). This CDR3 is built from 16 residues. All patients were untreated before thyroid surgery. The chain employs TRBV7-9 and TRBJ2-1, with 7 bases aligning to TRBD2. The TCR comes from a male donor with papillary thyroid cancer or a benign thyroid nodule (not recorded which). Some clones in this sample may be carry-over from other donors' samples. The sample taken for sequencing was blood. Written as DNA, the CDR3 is TGTGCCAGCAGCTTAGGAGACCGGGACTACGGGGATGAGCAGTTCTTC. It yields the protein CASSLGDRDYGDEQFF.